This T cell receptor beta chain was recorded in a study of spatial heterogeneity in lung cancer. Study findings and constraints: About 7.7% of tumor T cells for alpha chains and 13% for beta chains were estimated to be covered. Mutation tallies in tumors tracked expanded intratumoral alpha and beta TCR counts.

CDR1 and CDR2 (germline): MGHRA, YSYEKL. This CDR3 has 16 amino acids. Germline trimming cut 1 base from V and 0 bases from J; bases unmatched to any gene: 3. The time point: sample taken at primary tumor resection. TCRdb fed the 5' RACE reads into MiXCR, producing one record per CDR3 protein. Of about 12,000 distinct CDR3 sequences listed, about 4.6% are singletons. Note on this clonotype: The antigen is undetermined.

The chain is built from TRBV4-1 and TRBJ2-7; TRBD2 agrees at 10 bases. Here the sequenced sample was lung tumor tissue, taken at surgery. This clonotype was obtained from a male donor with early-stage non-small cell lung cancer. This chain's CDR3 is CASSQGSGGSSYEQYF. In DNA, the CDR3 is TGCGCCAGCAGCCAAGGTAGCGGGGGGAGCTCCTACGAGCAGTACTTC.